This T cell receptor (beta chain) was sequenced in a study of cytomegalovirus exposure and HLA in healthy donors. Germline CDR1 reads LNHDA; CDR2 reads SQIVND (reference sequence). Trimming at V came to 4 bases and at J to 7 bases, leaving 6 bases not matched to a gene. The CDR3 loop spans 14 amino acids. The PCR contained 60 Vbeta and 13 Jbeta primers. Original processing notes: A later analysis counted 65 million to 95 million unique TCR beta chains, some 10 million shared. Method: immunoSEQ multiplex PCR; TCRdb's copy keeps in-frame clones and lacks some. That table gives V, J and clone size, and the DNA gave D and trimming. The sample has under 150,000 clones, around 75% seen once; the top ten hold approximately 9.1%.

The receptor was derived from a woman in her forties or fifties in good health and CMV-seropositive. This chain uses TRBV19 with TRBJ2-1; 8 bases map to TRBD2. The sequencing sample was made of PBMCs. CDR3 DNA sequence: TGTGCCAGTAGTACCGGGACTAGAACAAATGAGCAGTTCTTC. Amino acid sequence: CASSTGTRTNEQFF. The variable domain in full, completed from reference TRBV19 and TRBJ2-1, reads DGGITQSPKYLFRKEGQNVTLSCEQNLNHDAMYWYRQDPGQGLRLIYYSQIVNDFQKGDIAEGYSVSREKKESFPLTVTSAQKNPTAFYLCASSTGTRTNEQFFGPGTRLTVL.